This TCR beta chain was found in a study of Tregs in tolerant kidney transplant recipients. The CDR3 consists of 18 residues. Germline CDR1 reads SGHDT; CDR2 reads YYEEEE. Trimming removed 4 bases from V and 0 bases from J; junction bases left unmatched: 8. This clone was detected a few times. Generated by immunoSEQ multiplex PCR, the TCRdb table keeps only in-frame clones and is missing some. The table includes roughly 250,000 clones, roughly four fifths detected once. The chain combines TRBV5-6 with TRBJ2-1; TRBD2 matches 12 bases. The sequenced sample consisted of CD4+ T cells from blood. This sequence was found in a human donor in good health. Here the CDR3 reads CASSTGGLAGPSYNEQFF. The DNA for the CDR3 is TGTGCCAGCAGCACCGGGGGACTAGCGGGCCCCTCCTACAATGAGCAGTTCTTC.